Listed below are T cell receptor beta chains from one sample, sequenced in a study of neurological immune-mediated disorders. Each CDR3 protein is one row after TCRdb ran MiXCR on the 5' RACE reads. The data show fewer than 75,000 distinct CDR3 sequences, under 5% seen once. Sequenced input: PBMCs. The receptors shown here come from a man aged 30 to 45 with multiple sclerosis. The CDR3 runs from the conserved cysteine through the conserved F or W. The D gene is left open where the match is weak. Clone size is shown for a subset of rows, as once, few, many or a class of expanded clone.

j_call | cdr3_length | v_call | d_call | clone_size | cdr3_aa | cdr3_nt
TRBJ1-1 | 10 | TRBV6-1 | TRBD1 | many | CASGDRVSFF | TGTGCCAGCGGGGACAGGGTCTCTTTCTTT
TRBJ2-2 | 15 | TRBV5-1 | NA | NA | CASSLDGQYTGELFF | TGCGCCAGCAGCTTGGACGGACAGTACACCGGGGAGCTGTTTTTT
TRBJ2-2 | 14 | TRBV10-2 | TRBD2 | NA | CASRGGVNTGELFF | TGCGCCAGCCGGGGAGGGGTAAACACCGGGGAGCTGTTTTTT
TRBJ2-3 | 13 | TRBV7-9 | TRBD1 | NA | CASSLAQGAIQYF | TGTGCCAGCAGCTTAGCACAGGGGGCGATACAGTATTTT
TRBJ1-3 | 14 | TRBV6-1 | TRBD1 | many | CASSGTGLGNTIYF | TGTGCCAGCAGTGGGACAGGGCTTGGAAACACCATATATTTT
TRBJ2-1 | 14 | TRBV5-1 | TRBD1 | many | CASSTAGGPNEQFF | TGCGCCAGCTCAACCGCAGGGGGTCCCAATGAGCAGTTCTTC
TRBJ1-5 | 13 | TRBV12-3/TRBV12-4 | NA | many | CASSLDPNQPQHF | TGTGCCAGCAGTTTAGACCCGAATCAGCCCCAGCATTTT
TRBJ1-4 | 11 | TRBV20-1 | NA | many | CSARDAPKLFF | TGCAGTGCTAGAGATGCCCCCAAACTGTTTTTT
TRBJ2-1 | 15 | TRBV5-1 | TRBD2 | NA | CASSLQRGGLNEQFF | TGCGCCAGCAGCTTACAGCGGGGGGGCCTAAATGAGCAGTTCTTC
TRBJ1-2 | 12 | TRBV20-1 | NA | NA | CSARGSQDGYTF | TGCAGTGCTAGAGGGTCGCAAGATGGCTACACCTTC
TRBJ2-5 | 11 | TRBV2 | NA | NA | CASRYQETQYF | TGTGCCAGCCGATACCAAGAGACCCAGTACTTC
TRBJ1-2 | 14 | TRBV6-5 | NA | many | CASSYSPGSYGYTF | TGTGCCAGCAGTTACTCTCCGGGAAGCTATGGCTACACCTTC
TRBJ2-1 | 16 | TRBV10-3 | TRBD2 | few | CAISDKAGGRGSEQFF | TGTGCCATCAGTGATAAAGCGGGGGGGCGAGGGTCTGAGCAGTTCTTC
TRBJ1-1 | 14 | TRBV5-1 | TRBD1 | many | CASRGGTENTEAFF | TGCGCCAGCAGGGGCGGGACAGAGAACACTGAAGCTTTCTTT
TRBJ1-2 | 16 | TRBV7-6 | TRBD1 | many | CASSPGHDRGKYGYTF | TGTGCCAGCAGCCCCGGACACGACAGGGGGAAATATGGCTACACCTTC
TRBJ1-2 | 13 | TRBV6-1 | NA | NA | CASSAGTTYGYTF | TGTGCCAGCAGTGCCGGGACAACTTATGGCTACACCTTC
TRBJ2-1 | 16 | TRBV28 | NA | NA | CASSFWSSGTYNEQFF | TGTGCCAGCAGTTTCTGGTCTTCCGGCACCTACAATGAGCAGTTCTTC
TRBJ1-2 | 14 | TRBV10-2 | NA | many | CASSEVAGTYGYTF | TGCGCCAGCAGTGAGGTGGCAGGGACCTATGGCTACACCTTC
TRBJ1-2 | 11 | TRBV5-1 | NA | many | CASSLEGSYTF | TGCGCCAGCAGCCTAGAAGGGAGCTACACCTTC
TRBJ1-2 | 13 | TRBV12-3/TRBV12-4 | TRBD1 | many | CASTVTGFYGYTF | TGTGCCAGCACCGTGACAGGGTTCTATGGCTACACCTTC
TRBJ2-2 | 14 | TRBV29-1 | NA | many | CSVAKHSNTGELFF | TGCAGCGTTGCGAAGCACTCGAACACCGGGGAGCTGTTTTTT
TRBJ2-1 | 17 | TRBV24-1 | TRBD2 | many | CATSGTKLAGVMNEQFF | TGTGCCACCAGTGGTACCAAACTAGCGGGGGTCATGAATGAGCAGTTCTTC
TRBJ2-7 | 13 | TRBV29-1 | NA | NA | CSVREGLDYEQYF | TGCAGCGTCCGAGAGGGGCTGGACTACGAGCAGTACTTC
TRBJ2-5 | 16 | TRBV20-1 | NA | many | CSASGVAAATQETQYF | TGCAGTGCTAGTGGGGTAGCGGCCGCCACTCAAGAGACCCAGTACTTC
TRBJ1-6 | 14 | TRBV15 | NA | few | CATSSDINNSPLNF | TGTGCCACCAGCTCGGACATAAATAATTCACCCCTCAACTTT
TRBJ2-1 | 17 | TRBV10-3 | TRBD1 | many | CAISGGTGPQSYNEQFF | TGTGCCATCAGTGGGGGGACAGGGCCACAATCCTACAATGAGCAGTTCTTC
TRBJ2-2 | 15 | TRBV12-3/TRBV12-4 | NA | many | CASSFGLGFPGELFF | TGTGCCAGCAGTTTCGGGCTTGGATTCCCCGGGGAGCTGTTTTTT
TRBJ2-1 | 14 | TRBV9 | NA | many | CASSDGPRANEQFF | TGTGCCAGCAGCGACGGCCCTAGGGCTAATGAGCAGTTCTTC
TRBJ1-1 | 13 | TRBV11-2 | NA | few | CASITGPSTEAFF | TGTGCCAGCATCACCGGACCCTCCACTGAAGCTTTCTTT
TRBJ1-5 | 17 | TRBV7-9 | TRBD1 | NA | CASSLVTGGYSNQPQNF | TGTGCCAGCAGCTTAGTGACAGGGGGATATAGCAATCAGCCCCAGAATTTT
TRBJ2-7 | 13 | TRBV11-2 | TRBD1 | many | CASSSGQIGEQYF | TGTGCCAGCAGCTCGGGACAGATCGGCGAGCAGTACTTC
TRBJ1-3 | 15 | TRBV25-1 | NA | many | CASSDYRDSGNTIYF | TGTGCCAGCAGTGACTACAGGGACTCTGGAAACACCATATATTTT
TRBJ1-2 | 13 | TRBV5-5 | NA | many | CASSLGGSDGYTF | TGTGCCAGCAGCTTGGGAGGGTCGGATGGCTACACCTTC
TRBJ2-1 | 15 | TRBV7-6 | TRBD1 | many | CASSPRDRDLNEQFF | TGTGCCAGCAGCCCCAGGGACAGGGATCTCAATGAGCAGTTCTTC
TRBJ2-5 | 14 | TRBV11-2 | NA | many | CASSLSWGWETQYF | TGTGCCAGCAGCCTCTCATGGGGGTGGGAGACCCAGTACTTC
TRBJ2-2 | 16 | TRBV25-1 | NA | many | CASSSSGTGNTGELFF | TGTGCCAGCAGTAGCTCCGGGACGGGGAACACCGGGGAGCTGTTTTTT
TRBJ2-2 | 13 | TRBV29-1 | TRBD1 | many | CSADRENTGELFF | TGCAGCGCGGACAGGGAGAACACCGGGGAGCTGTTTTTT
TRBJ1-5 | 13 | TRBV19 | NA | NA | CASSIDRTQPQHF | TGTGCCAGTAGCATTGACAGAACTCAGCCCCAGCATTTT
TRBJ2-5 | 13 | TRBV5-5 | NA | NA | CASSSRGQETQYF | TGTGCCAGCAGCTCCCGTGGCCAAGAGACCCAGTACTTC
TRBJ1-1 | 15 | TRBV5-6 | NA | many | CASSLAPGRDTEAFF | TGTGCCAGCAGCTTGGCCCCAGGGAGGGACACTGAAGCTTTCTTT
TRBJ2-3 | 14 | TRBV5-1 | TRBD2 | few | CASNRTSRADTQYF | TGCGCCAGCAACCGGACTAGCAGAGCAGATACGCAGTATTTT
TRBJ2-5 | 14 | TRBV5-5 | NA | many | CASSLMGSGETQYF | TGTGCCAGCAGCTTGATGGGGTCAGGGGAGACCCAGTACTTC
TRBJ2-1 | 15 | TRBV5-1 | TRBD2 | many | CASSFSGGGYNEQFF | TGCGCCAGCAGCTTTAGCGGGGGTGGGTACAATGAGCAGTTCTTC
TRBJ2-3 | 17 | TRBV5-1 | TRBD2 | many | CASSLRASGGAGDTQYF | TGCGCCAGCAGCTTGCGGGCTAGCGGGGGGGCAGGAGATACGCAGTATTTT
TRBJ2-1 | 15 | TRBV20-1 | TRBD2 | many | CSARGGGGVYNEQFF | TGCAGTGCTAGAGGAGGCGGGGGGGTATACAATGAGCAGTTCTTC
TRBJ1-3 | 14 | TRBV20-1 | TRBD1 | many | CSTRDSHSGNTIYF | TGCAGTACCAGGGACAGCCACTCTGGAAACACCATATATTTT
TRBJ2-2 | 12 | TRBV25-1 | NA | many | CASSEGWRELFF | TGTGCCAGCAGTGAAGGATGGAGGGAGCTGTTTTTT
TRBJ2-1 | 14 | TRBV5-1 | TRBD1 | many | CASSLGTGYNEQFF | TGCGCCAGCAGCTTAGGGACAGGATACAATGAGCAGTTCTTC
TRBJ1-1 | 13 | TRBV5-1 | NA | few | CASSLEIETEAFF | TGCGCCAGCAGCTTGGAGATAGAGACTGAAGCTTTCTTT
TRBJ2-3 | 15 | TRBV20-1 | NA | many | CSARDRGRVTDTQYF | TGCAGTGCTAGAGATCGGGGTCGGGTGACAGATACGCAGTATTTT
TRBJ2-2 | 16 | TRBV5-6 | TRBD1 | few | CASSLPGTGGIGELFF | TGTGCCAGCAGCTTACCCGGGACAGGGGGCATCGGGGAGCTGTTTTTT
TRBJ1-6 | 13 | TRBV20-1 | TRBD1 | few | CSASPYRGSPLHF | TGCAGTGCTAGTCCTTACAGGGGATCACCCCTCCACTTT
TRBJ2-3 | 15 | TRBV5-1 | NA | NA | CASSNRLGATDTQYF | TGCGCCAGCTCTAACAGGCTAGGGGCCACAGATACGCAGTATTTT
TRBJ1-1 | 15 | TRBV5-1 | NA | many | CASSLYMPSNTEAFF | TGCGCCAGCAGCTTGTATATGCCGTCGAACACTGAAGCTTTCTTT
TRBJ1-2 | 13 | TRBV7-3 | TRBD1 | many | CASSPDRGGGYTF | TGTGCCAGCAGCCCGGACAGGGGAGGAGGCTACACCTTC
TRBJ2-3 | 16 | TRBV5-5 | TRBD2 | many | CASSSLLAGGGDTQYF | TGTGCCAGCAGCTCACTACTAGCGGGGGGCGGAGATACGCAGTATTTT
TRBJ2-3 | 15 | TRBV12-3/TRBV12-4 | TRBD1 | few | CASLPGSDRVNTQYF | TGTGCCAGCCTTCCGGGGTCGGACAGGGTAAATACGCAGTATTTT
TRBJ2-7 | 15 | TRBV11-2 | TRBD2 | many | CASSLGSGGPYEQYF | TGTGCCAGCAGCTTAGGTAGCGGGGGCCCCTACGAGCAGTACTTC
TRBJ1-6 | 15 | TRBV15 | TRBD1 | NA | CATSLSGTGNSPLNF | TGTGCCACCTCCCTATCCGGGACAGGGAATTCACCCCTCAACTTT